These T cell receptor beta chains were read from a single sample in a study. TCRdb re-derived calls from the 5' RACE reads in MiXCR, one entry per CDR3 protein. The sample contains some 64,000 distinct CDR3 sequences, 22% of which appear only once. The sample taken for sequencing was memory CD4+ T cells sorted from a lymph node. The receptors were sampled from a female donor with breast cancer. CDR3s include the opening cysteine and the closing phenylalanine or tryptophan. The D gene is left open where the match is weak. Clone size is stated in some rows and not others, as once, few, many or a class when expanded.

-,TRBJ1-4,-,TRBV5-1,TGCGCCAGCAGCCAGACGGATACAACTAATGAAAAACTGTTTTTT,CASSQTDTTNEKLFF
-,TRBJ2-4,-,TRBV7-9,TGTGCCAGCAGCCTAGAAATTTGGGGGGACGTGATAGACATTCAGTACTTC,CASSLEIWGDVIDIQYF
-,TRBJ2-1,few,TRBV20-1,TGCAGTGCCCTCCCTGGGCTAGGCTCCTACAATGAGCAGTTCTTC,CSALPGLGSYNEQFF
-,TRBJ2-5,few,TRBV29-1,TGCAGCGTTAGAAGGGGTGGAGAGACCCAGTACTTC,CSVRRGGETQYF
TRBD1,TRBJ2-2,few,TRBV24-1,TGTGCCACCAGTGACCCAAGACAGGGGGTCACCGGGGAGCTGTTTTTT,CATSDPRQGVTGELFF
TRBD1,TRBJ2-1,many,TRBV20-1,TGCAGTGCTAGCAACAGGGGGCGAAATGAGCAGTTCTTC,CSASNRGRNEQFF
TRBD1,TRBJ2-7,-,TRBV5-1,TGCGCCAGCAGCCCGGGACAGGCCCCAACCTACGAGCAGTACTTC,CASSPGQAPTYEQYF
-,TRBJ1-6,-,TRBV30,TGTGCCTGGAGGACTGCTAATTCACCCCTCCACTTT,CAWRTANSPLHF
TRBD1,TRBJ1-5,-,TRBV7-2,TGTGCCAGCAGCTTACCAGGGGGCAATCAGTCCCAGCATTTT,CASSLPGGNQSQHF
TRBD2,TRBJ2-2,-,TRBV7-2,TGTGCCAGCAGCCCGGAAAGCGGGAGGGCGCCCGGGGAGCTGTTCTTT,CASSPESGRAPGELFF
-,TRBJ2-5,-,TRBV20-1,TGCAGTGCCTTAGTTCCAGAGACCCAGTACTTC,CSALVPETQYF
TRBD1,TRBJ1-2,few,TRBV6-6,TGTGCCAGCAGTTTACAGGGGGGCCGGGGCTACACCTTC,CASSLQGGRGYTF
-,TRBJ2-5,-,TRBV6-1,TGTGCCAGCAGTGAAGATGGTGGTGAGACCCAGTACTTC,CASSEDGGETQYF
TRBD1,TRBJ1-6,many,TRBV6-5,TGTGCCAGCAGTACGATCAAGACAGGGGGAAATTCACCCCTCCACTTT,CASSTIKTGGNSPLHF
-,TRBJ1-1,once,TRBV7-6,TGTGCCAGCAGCCCAAGGGTGCGTGAAGCTTTCTTT,CASSPRVREAFF
TRBD1,TRBJ1-2,-,TRBV25-1,TGTGCCAGCAGTGATTGGGAGACAGGGAAATCGGATGGGTATGGCTACACCTTC,CASSDWETGKSDGYGYTF
-,TRBJ1-1,-,TRBV6-2/TRBV6-3,TGTGCCAGCAGTTACGTCGGGGGGGACACTGAAGCTTTCTTT,CASSYVGGDTEAFF
-,TRBJ2-3,-,TRBV18,TGTGCCAGCTCACCCCGAAACACAGATACGCAGTATTTT,CASSPRNTDTQYF
-,TRBJ1-5,-,TRBV7-9,TGTGCCTGCAGCCAGACTACGGGACAACCCCAGCATTTT,CACSQTTGQPQHF
-,TRBJ1-1,few,TRBV6-6,TGTGCCAGCAGTTCAGGGGACGGTACCCCCGGACGAGCTTTCTTT,CASSSGDGTPGRAFF
-,TRBJ2-1,few,TRBV6-2/TRBV6-3,TGTGCCAGCAGTCCCCCCCGCTTAGTTAGTCAGGTCTTC,CASSPPRLVSQVF
-,TRBJ1-1,-,TRBV6-5,TGTGCCACCTCGGGACGGCACACTGAAGCTTTCTTT,CATSGRHTEAFF
-,TRBJ2-5,few,TRBV29-1,TGCAGCGTTGGGGTCCAGGGGCTTGGCGAGACCCAGTACTTC,CSVGVQGLGETQYF